The clone carrying this TCR beta chain was observed a few times. The antigen is undetermined. The length of the CDR3 is 18 residues. The germline gives CDR1 SGHRS, CDR2 YFSETQ. V lost 4 bases and J 0 bases, leaving 20 bases between the germline ends. Selection for sequencing was limited to patients who had shown CD8+CD57+ cell expansion by flow cytometry. The patients all had a severe acquired aplastic anemia diagnosis. All patients were therapy-naive when blood was sampled. This sample was taken from a study of CD8+CD57+ T cells in acquired aplastic anemia. Study outcomes and limitations: Patients and controls were not found to differ significantly in CD8+ Simpson's diversity. Overlap between patients and controls comprised about 30 CD8+ CDR3 sequences.

TCR beta VDJ and CDR3 profiling used genomic DNA as template. TCRdb itself ran the reads through MiXCR, one entry per CDR3 protein. The table records under 500,000 distinct CDR3 sequences, less than 35% of them present only once. Sequenced input: sorted CD4+, CD8+, or CD8+CD57+ T cells (not recorded which) from PBMCs. The chain carries TRBV5-1 and TRBJ1-5; no definite D call. This clonotype was obtained from a human donor with aplastic anemia. CDR3: CASSPTPSNGDSNQPQHF. In nucleotides, the CDR3 is TGCGCCAGCAGCCCGACACCATCTAATGGGGATAGCAATCAGCCCCAGCATTTT.